The 10 T cell receptor beta chains given below trace back to one sample, sequenced in a study of T-cell reconstitution after alpha-beta-depleted transplantation in children. Unique molecular identifiers were incorporated during preparation of the TCRbeta library. MiXCR was run by TCRdb on the PCR reads, yielding one entry per CDR3 protein. Of around 700,000 distinct CDR3 sequences listed, 13% are singletons. This specimen consisted of PBMCs, obtained before TCRalphabeta/CD19-depleted stem cell transplant. The receptors come from a girl aged 2-10 years with congenital amegakaryocytic thrombocytopenia, due to receive a stem cell transplant.

This clonotype has at least ten counts. This chain links TRBV10-3 with TRBJ2-2; TRBD2 might be the D (6 bases). The germline gives CDR1 ENHRY, CDR2 SYGVKD. Trimming left V 3 bases short and J 6 bases short, with 14 bases between. CDR3 size: 15 residues. CDR3 nucleotides: TGTGCCATCAGTGACCGACTAGTTCTATCCGGGGAGCTGTTTTTT. Translating it yields CAISDRLVLSGELFF.

This clonotype has at least ten counts. The chain recombines TRBV7-3 with TRBJ2-3, with 7 bases that match TRBD2. With 1 base clipped from V and 0 bases from J, the junction kept 4 bases outside the gene matches. Germline CDR1 reads SGHTA; CDR2 reads FQGTGA. The CDR3 has 16 amino acids. CDR3 amino acids: CASSLNAGASTDTQYF. CDR3 bases: TGTGCCAGCAGCTTAAACGCGGGAGCTAGCACAGATACGCAGTATTTT.

This sequence joins TRBV12-3 or TRBV12-4 and TRBJ2-1; 11 bases agree with TRBD2. V was pared by 10 bases and J by 4 bases, with 3 bases of the junction left unmatched. The length of the CDR3 is 13 residues. CDR3 DNA: TGTGCCACCTTAGCGGGAGGGTACAATGAGCAGTTCTTC. Residues: CATLAGGYNEQFF.

This clonotype was observed a few times. This chain connects TRBV29-1 to TRBJ1-2; D is uncertain. Trimming stripped 7 bases from V and 1 base from J, with 13 bases between. Germline CDR1 SQVTM, CDR2 ANQGSEA. This CDR3 has 13 amino acids. CDR3 in amino acids: CSALRTLNYGYTF. CDR3 coding DNA: TGCAGCGCCCTGAGGACCCTTAACTATGGCTACACCTTC.

This clonotype was recorded many times. The gene calls are TRBV9 and TRBJ1-4, with D maybe TRBD1 (5 bases). CDR1 is SGDLS, CDR2 YYNGEE, per germline. The CDR3 runs to 16 residues. Trimming took 0 bases from V and 3 from J, leaving 12 bases between them. CDR3 region: CASSVDGGMPNEKLFF. CDR3 nucleotide sequence: TGTGCCAGCAGCGTAGATGGGGGGATGCCTAATGAAAAACTGTTTTTT.

The V gene is TRBV5-4, the J gene TRBJ2-3, with D perhaps TRBD1 or TRBD2 (5 bases each). The CDR3 has 14 residues. Trimming pared 6 bases from V and 1 base from J, leaving 12 bases between. The germline gives CDR1 SGHNT, CDR2 YYREEE (reference sequence). DNA for the CDR3: TGTGCCAGCACCGTGGGGGTACGCACAGATACGCAGTATTTT. Its protein product is CASTVGVRTDTQYF.

This clonotype turned up a few times. The rearrangement joins TRBV5-5 to TRBJ1-2, with D possibly being TRBD1 (6 bases). The length of the CDR3 is 15 residues. Trimming removed 6 bases from V and 1 base from J, with 16 bases in between. Germline V gene data show CDR1 as SGHKS and CDR2 as YYEKEE (reference sequence). The CDR3 DNA sequence: TGTGCCAGCACCCAAAGGGGACAAAATAACTATGGCTACACCTTC. It codes for CASTQRGQNNYGYTF.

This clonotype was seen at least ten times. The CDR3 is CASSLTLLNTEAFF. CDR3 sequence (DNA): TGCGCCAGCAGCTTGACCCTCCTGAACACTGAAGCTTTCTTT. The V gene is TRBV5-1, the J gene TRBJ1-1; D remains unclear. The germline V gene has CDR1 SGHRS and CDR2 YFSETQ. V was clipped by 1 base and J by 0 bases, with 7 bases between them. CDR3 size: 14 residues.

The chain recombines TRBV6-4 with TRBJ2-1; TRBD2 agrees at 9 bases. In germline, CDR1 is MRHNA, CDR2 SNTAGT. CDR3 size: 15 residues. V shed 3 bases, J shed 7 bases, and the junction held 7 bases outside the gene matches. DNA for the CDR3: TGTGCCAGCAGTGAACTCGCCGGACTAGCGAATGAGCAGTTCTTC. This codes for CASSELAGLANEQFF.

This clonotype was detected many times. This rearrangement joins TRBV5-1 to TRBJ2-5; D gene ambiguous. Germline loops: CDR1 SGHRS, CDR2 YFSETQ. V shed 4 bases and J shed 5 bases, with 12 bases lying between them. The CDR3 runs 13 residues. The CDR3 nucleotides read TGCGCCAGCAGCGTCTACTTCGGGGAGACCCAGTACTTC. This translates into CASSVYFGETQYF.